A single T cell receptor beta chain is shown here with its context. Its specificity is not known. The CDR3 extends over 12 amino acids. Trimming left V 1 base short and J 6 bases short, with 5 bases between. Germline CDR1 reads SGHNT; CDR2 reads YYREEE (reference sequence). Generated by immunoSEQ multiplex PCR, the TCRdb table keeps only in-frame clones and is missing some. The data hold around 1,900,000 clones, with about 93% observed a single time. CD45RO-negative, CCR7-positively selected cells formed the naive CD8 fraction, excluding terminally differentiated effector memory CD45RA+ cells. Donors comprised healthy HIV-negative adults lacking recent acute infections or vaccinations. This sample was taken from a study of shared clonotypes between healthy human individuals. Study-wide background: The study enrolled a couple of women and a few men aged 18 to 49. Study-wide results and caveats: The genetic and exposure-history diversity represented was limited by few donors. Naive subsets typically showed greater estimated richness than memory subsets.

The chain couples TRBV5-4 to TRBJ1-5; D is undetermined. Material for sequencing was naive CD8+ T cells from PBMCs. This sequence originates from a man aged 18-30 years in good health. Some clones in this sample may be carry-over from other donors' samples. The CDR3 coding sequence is TGTGCCAGCAGCTTGCCAGGTCAGCCCCAGCATTTT. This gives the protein CASSLPGQPQHF.